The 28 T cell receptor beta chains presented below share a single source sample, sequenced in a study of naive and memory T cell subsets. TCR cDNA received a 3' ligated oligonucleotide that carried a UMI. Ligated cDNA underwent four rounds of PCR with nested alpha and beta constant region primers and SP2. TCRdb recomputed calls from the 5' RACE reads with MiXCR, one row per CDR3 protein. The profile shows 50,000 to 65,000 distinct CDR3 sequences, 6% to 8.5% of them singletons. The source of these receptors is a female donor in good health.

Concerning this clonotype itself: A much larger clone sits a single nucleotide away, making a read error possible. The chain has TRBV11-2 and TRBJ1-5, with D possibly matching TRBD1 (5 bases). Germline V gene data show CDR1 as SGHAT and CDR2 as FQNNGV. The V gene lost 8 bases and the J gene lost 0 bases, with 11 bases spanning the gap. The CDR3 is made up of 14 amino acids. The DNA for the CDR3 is TGTGCCAGCGGCCGGGACTCTAGCAATCAGCCCCAGCATTTT. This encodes CASGRDSSNQPQHF.

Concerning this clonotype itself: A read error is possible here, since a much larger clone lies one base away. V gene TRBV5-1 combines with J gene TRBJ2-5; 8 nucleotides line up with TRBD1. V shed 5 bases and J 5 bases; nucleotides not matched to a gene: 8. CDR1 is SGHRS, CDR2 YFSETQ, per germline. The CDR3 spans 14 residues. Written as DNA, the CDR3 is TGCGCCAGCAGTTTTGGACAGGGCCAGGAGACCCAGTACTTC. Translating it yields CASSFGQGQETQYF.

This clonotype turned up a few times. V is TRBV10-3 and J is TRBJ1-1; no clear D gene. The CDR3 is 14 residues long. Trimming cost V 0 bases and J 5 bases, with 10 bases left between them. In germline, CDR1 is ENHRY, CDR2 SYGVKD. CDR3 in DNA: TGTGCCATCAGTGAGTCGGGCGGTGAGACTGAAGCTTTCTTT. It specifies CAISESGGETEAFF.

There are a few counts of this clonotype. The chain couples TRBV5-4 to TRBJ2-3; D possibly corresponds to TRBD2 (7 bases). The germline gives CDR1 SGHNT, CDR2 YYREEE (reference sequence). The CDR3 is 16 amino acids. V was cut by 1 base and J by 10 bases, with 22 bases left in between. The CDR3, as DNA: TGTGCCAGCAGCTTGCAAGGGGGACTACGCGTGGAGTCGCAGTATTTT. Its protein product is CASSLQGGLRVESQYF.

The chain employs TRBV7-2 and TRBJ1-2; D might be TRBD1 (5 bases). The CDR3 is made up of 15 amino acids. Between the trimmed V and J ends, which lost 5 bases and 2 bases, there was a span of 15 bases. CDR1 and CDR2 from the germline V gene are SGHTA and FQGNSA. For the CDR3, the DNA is TGTGCCAGCAGCCGCCTAGGGACCGAGAACTATGGCTACACCTTC. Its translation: CASSRLGTENYGYTF.

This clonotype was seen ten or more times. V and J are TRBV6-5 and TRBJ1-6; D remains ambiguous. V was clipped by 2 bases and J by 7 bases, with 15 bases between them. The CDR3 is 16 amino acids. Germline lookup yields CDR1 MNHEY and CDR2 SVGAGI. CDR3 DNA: TGTGCCAGCAGTTACGCGCTCGGGAGTACGAATTCACCCCTCCACTTT. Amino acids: CASSYALGSTNSPLHF.

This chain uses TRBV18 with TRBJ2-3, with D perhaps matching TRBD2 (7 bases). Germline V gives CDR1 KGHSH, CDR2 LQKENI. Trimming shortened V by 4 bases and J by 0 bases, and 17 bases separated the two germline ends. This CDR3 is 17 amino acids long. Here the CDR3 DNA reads TGTGCCAGCTCACAACCAATTCGGGGGGCTAGCACAGATACGCAGTATTTT. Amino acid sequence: CASSQPIRGASTDTQYF.

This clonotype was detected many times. As DNA, the CDR3 is TGTGCCACCAGCAGAGAACGGGGACAGGGGGGATATGGCTACACCTTC. Amino acid sequence: CATSRERGQGGYGYTF. This sequence joins TRBV15 and TRBJ1-2, with 11 nucleotides matching TRBD1. In germline, CDR1 is LNHNV, CDR2 YYDKDF (reference sequence). After removal of 0 bases from V and 5 bases from J, the junction contained 5 bases not matched to a gene. The CDR3 extends over 16 amino acids.

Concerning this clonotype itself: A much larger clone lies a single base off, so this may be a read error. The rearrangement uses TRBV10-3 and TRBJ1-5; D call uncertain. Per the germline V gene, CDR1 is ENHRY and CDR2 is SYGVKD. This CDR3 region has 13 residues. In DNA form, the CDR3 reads TGTGCCACCAGTGCCGCGGCCGATCAGCCCCAGCATTTT. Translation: CATSAAADQPQHF.

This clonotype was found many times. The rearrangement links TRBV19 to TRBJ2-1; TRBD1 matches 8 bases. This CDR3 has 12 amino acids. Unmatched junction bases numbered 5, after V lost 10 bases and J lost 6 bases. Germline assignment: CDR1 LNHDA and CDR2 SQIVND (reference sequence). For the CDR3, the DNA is TGTGCCACCTCGGACAGGGTCAATGAGCAGTTCTTC. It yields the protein CATSDRVNEQFF.

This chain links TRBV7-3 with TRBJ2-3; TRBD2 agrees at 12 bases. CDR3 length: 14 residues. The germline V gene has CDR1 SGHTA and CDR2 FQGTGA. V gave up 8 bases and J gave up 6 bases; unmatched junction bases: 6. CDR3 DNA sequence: TGTGCCAGCCAGCCCGGACTAGCGGGGGATACGCAGTATTTT. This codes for CASQPGLAGDTQYF.

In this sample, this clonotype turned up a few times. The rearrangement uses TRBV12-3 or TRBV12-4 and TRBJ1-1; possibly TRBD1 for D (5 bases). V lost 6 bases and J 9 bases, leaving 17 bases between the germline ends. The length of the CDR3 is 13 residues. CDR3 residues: CASRPGTGEKAFF. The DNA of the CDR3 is TGTGCCAGCAGGCCCGGGACCGGGGAAAAAGCTTTCTTT.

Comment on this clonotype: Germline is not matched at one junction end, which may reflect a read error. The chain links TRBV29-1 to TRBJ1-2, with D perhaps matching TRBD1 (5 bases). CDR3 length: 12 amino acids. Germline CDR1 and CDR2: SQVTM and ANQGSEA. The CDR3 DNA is TGCAGCGGCAGAAGTCCAGGGTATGGCGACACCTTC. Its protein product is CSGRSPGYGDTF.

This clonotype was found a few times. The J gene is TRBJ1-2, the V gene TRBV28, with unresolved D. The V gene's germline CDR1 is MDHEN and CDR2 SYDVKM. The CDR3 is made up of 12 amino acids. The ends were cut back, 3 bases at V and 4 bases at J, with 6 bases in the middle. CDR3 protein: CASSFRGYGYTF. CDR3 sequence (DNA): TGTGCCAGCAGTTTTAGAGGCTATGGCTACACCTTC.

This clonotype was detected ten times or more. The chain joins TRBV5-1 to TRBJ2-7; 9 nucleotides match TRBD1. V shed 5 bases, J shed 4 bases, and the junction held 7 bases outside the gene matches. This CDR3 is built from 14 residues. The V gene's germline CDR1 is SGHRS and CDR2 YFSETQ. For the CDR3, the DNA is TGCGCCAGCAGTTTTACAGGGGGCTTATACGAGCAGTACTTC. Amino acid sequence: CASSFTGGLYEQYF.

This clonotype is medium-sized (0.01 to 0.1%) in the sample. CDR3 coding DNA: TGTGCCAGCCGCCTCCGGGACGGCTACGAGCAGTACTTC. It translates to CASRLRDGYEQYF. The chain carries TRBV6-5 and TRBJ2-7, with D perhaps matching TRBD1 or TRBD2 (5 bases each). The germline V gene has CDR1 MNHEY and CDR2 SVGAGI. V was cut by 8 bases and J by 3 bases, with 14 bases left in between. This CDR3 region has 13 residues.

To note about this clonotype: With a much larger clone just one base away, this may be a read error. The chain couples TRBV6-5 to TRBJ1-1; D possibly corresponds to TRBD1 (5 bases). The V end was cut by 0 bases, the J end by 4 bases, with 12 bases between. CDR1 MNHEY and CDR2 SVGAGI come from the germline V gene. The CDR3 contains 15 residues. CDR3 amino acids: CASSYSGTWGTEAFF. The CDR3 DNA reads TGTGCCAGCAGTTACTCCGGGACTTGGGGCACTGAAGCTTTCTTT.

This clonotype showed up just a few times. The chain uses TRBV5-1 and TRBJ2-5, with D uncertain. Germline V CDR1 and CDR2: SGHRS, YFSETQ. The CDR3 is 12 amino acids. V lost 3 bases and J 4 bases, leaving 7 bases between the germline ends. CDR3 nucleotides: TGCGCCAGCAGCTCCGAGAGAGAGACCCAGTACTTC. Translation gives CASSSERETQYF.

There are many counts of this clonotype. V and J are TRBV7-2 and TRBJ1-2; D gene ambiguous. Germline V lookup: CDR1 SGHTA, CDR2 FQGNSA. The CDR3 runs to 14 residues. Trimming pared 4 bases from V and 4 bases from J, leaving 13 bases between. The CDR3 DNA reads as TGTGCCAGCAGCTACCACCAGGCGTCCTATGGCTACACCTTC. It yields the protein CASSYHQASYGYTF.

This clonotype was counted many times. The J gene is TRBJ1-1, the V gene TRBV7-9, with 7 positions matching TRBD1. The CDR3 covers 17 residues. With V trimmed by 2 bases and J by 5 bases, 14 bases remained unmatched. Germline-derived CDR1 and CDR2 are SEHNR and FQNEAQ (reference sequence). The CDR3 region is CASSLLFRDRAKTEAFF. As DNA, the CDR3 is TGTGCCAGCAGCTTATTGTTTCGCGACAGGGCGAAAACTGAAGCTTTCTTT.

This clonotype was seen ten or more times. The chain's CDR3 is CASTWGQLNSPLHF. CDR3 bases: TGTGCCAGCACTTGGGGACAGCTTAATTCACCCCTCCACTTT. V usage is TRBV12-3 or TRBV12-4 and J usage is TRBJ1-6, with TRBD1 matching 7 bases. V gave up 7 bases and J gave up 6 bases; unmatched junction bases: 6. The length of the CDR3 is 14 residues.

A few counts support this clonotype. CDR3 residues: CASSVGVSGSHDTQYF. Here the CDR3 DNA reads TGTGCCAGCAGCGTAGGGGTTAGCGGGTCCCACGATACGCAGTATTTT. The chain uses TRBV9 and TRBJ2-3, with 7 bases lining up with TRBD2. Germline V CDR1 and CDR2: SGDLS, YYNGEE. Germline trimming cut 0 bases from V and 6 bases from J; bases unmatched to any gene: 10. The length of the CDR3 is 16 residues.

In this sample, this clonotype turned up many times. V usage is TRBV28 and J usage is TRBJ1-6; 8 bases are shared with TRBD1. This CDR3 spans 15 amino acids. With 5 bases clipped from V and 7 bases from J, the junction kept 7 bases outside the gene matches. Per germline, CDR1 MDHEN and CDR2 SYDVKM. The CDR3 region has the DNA TGTGCCAGCAGTCTCCGGCAGGGGGCAAATTCACCCCTCCACTTT. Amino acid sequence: CASSLRQGANSPLHF.

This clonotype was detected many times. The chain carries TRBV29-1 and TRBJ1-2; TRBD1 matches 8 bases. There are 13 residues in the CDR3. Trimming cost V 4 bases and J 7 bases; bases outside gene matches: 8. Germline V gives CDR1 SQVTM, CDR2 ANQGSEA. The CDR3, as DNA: TGCAGCGTTGTAAGGCAGGGGGCGCGTGGCTACACCTTC. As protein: CSVVRQGARGYTF.

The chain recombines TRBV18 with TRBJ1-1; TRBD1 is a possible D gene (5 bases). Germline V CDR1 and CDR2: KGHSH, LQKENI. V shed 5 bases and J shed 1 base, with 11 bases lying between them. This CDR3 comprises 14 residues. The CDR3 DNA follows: TGTGCCAGCTCAGCTGCGAGGGGGAACACTGAAGCTTTCTTT. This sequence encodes CASSAARGNTEAFF.

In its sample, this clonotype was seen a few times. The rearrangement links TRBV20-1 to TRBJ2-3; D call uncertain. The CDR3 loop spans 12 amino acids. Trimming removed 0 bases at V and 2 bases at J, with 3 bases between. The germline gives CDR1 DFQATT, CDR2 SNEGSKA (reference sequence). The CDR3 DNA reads TGCAGTGCTAGAGAGACCACAGATACGCAGTATTTT. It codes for CSARETTDTQYF.

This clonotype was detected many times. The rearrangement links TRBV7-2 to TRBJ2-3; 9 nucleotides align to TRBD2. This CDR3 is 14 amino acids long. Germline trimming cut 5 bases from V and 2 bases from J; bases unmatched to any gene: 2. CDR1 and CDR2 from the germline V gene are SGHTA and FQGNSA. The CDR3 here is CASSPGLATDTQYF. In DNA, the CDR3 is TGTGCCAGCAGCCCGGGACTAGCCACAGATACGCAGTATTTT.

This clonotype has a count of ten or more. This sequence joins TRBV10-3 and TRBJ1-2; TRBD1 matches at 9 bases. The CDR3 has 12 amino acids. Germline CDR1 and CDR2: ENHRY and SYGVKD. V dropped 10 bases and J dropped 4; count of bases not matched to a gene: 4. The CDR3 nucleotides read TGTGCCACCGGACAGGGGAGCTATGGCTACACCTTC. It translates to CATGQGSYGYTF.